This entry describes one T cell receptor (beta chain). Its antigen remains unknown. Trimming stripped 3 bases from V and 4 bases from J, with 16 bases between. The CDR3 spans 16 residues. CDR1 is KGHSH and CDR2 is LQKENI in the germline V gene. The data originate from a study of T cell responses to AZD1222 COVID-19 vaccine. Points from the study as a whole: Reportedly, nearly half the spike-specific TCRs target unmutated variant regions. Baseline seropositives among AZD1222 recipients totaled only five to seven. Females made up more of the donors, who were largely white British, and clonal diversity may have come out too low.

Clones were read by immunoSEQ multiplex PCR, and TCRdb kept only the in-frame ones, dropping some. The sample lists 50,000 to 60,000 clones; 80% were seen once. The TCR originated in an adult who received the AZD1222 COVID-19 vaccine. This specimen was peripheral blood, taken 28 days after the second AZD1222 dose. The chain carries TRBV18 and TRBJ2-1; D is possibly TRBD1 (6 bases). This chain's CDR3 is CASSPLVAQGYNEQFF. For the CDR3, the DNA is TGTGCCAGCTCACCTTTGGTTGCGCAGGGGTACAATGAGCAGTTCTTC.